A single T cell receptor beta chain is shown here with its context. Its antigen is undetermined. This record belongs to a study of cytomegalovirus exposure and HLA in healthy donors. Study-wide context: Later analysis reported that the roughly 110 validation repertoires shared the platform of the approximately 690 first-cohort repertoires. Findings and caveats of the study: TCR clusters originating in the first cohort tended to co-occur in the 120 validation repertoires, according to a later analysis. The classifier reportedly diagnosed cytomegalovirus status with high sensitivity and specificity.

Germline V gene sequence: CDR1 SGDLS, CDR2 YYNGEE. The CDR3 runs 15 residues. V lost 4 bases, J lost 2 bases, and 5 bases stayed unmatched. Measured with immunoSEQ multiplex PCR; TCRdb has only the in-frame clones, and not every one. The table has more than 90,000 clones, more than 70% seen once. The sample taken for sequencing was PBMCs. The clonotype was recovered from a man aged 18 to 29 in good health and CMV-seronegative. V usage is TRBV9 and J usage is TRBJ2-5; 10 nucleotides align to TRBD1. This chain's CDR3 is CASSLRQGAQETQYF. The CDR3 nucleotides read TGTGCCAGCAGCCTCAGACAGGGGGCGCAAGAGACCCAGTACTTC.